The present TCR beta chain was sequenced within a study of blood T cell repertoires in COVID-19. Produced via immunoSEQ multiplex PCR; TCRdb's table is partial and in-frame only. The sample lists 35,000 to 40,000 clones; around 84% were seen once. This clone has only a few counts. The V and J ends lost 5 bases and 4 bases, in that order; junction bases with no gene match: 9. Per germline, CDR1 SQVTM and CDR2 ANQGSEA. This CDR3 has 14 residues. The sample was peripheral blood. The chain is built from TRBV29-1 and TRBJ1-2; 8 bases match TRBD1. The receptor's source is a man in his sixties with COVID-19, enrolled during active disease. The CDR3 loop reads CSVQQGGTGYGYTF. The CDR3 DNA reads TGCAGCGTTCAGCAGGGGGGGACAGGCTATGGCTACACCTTC. Using reference TRBV29-1 and TRBJ1-2 for the parts outside the CDR3, the full variable domain is SAVISQKPSRDICQRGTSLTIQCQVDSQVTMMFWYRQQPGQSLTLIATANQGSEATYESGFVIDKFPISRPNLTFSTLTVSNMSPEDSSIYLCSVQQGGTGYGYTFGSGTRLTVV.